The 22 T cell receptor beta chains presented below share a single source sample, sequenced in a study of T cells in Graves' hyperthyroidism and ophthalmopathy (dated by TCRdb to about 2019). Receptors were amplified or captured by multiplex PCR. Data came from an Illumina HiSeq 2000. Amplification of TCR beta CDR3 regions was carried out from RNA transcripts. The first round of RT-PCR for the TCR CDR3 was performed with the HTBI primer set and the Qiagen OneStep RT-PCR kit. Using fastp at Q25 and MiXCR, TCRdb reprocessed the public reads and kept productive beta chains. All rows with the same CDR3 protein become a single entry with the most common DNA and genes. The sample table lists about 25,000 distinct CDR3 sequences, 45% to 55% of them with a count of one. Less than 30% of the sample is in the top ten clones. Source material: blood. These TCRs come from a woman aged 40-49 years with Graves' hyperthyroidism that later progressed to Graves' ophthalmopathy.

This clonotype appeared a single time. This chain links TRBV20-1 with TRBJ1-6; D is unresolved. This CDR3 has 13 residues. Germline V gene sequence: CDR1 DFQATT, CDR2 SNEGSKA (reference sequence). With 5 bases removed from V and 8 bases from J, the gap between germline ends came to 13 bases. CDR3 in amino acids: CSAVTRTYSPLHF. DNA for the CDR3: TGCAGTGCTGTAACCCGAACCTATTCACCCCTCCACTTT.

In nucleotides, the CDR3 is TGCGCCAGCAGCTTAGAGGGAGGGTTTTCCGACGAGCAGTACTTC. Translated, it gives CASSLEGGFSDEQYF. V usage is TRBV5-1 and J usage is TRBJ2-7; 7 nucleotides agree with TRBD2. The germline V gene encodes CDR1 SGHRS and CDR2 YFSETQ. This CDR3 comprises 15 residues. The V segment lost 2 bases and the J segment 5 bases; nucleotides outside the gene matches: 10. The whole variable domain, remainder taken from reference TRBV5-1 and TRBJ2-7, is KAGVTQTPRYLIKTRGQQVTLSCSPISGHRSVSWYQQTPGQGLQFLFEYFSETQRNKGNFPGRFSGRQFSNSRSEMNVSTLELGDSALYLCASSLEGGFSDEQYFGPGTRLTVT.

This clonotype appeared many times. The chain carries TRBV3-1 and TRBJ2-3; D not resolved. The V gene lost 1 base and the J gene lost 6 bases, with 11 bases spanning the gap. The CDR3 length is 14 residues. The germline gives CDR1 LGHDT, CDR2 YNNKEL (reference sequence). DNA of the CDR3: TGTGCCAGCAGCCAAGGATCCTTAGCCGATACGCAGTATTTT. Residues: CASSQGSLADTQYF.

This clonotype was found many times. Here the CDR3 DNA reads TGTGCCAGCACGGCCTGGGGAGAGACCCAGTACTTC. The encoded protein is CASTAWGETQYF. This chain connects TRBV6-2 or TRBV6-3 to TRBJ2-5, with unresolved D. V was cut by 7 bases and J by 4 bases, with 10 bases left in between. Germline CDR1 and CDR2: MNHEY and SVGEGT. The CDR3 runs to 12 residues.

The V and J genes are TRBV28 and TRBJ1-2, with 7 bases matching TRBD1. CDR1 and CDR2 (germline): MDHEN, SYDVKM. The CDR3 extends over 15 amino acids. The ends lost 1 base at V and 1 base at J; junction bases unmatched: 3. The CDR3 loop reads CASSLSGQNNYGYTF. The CDR3 bases are TGTGCCAGCAGTTTATCGGGACAGAATAACTATGGCTACACCTTC.

This clonotype is classed as medium-sized. The rearrangement uses TRBV19 and TRBJ1-6; 7 bases are shared with TRBD1. After removal of 6 bases from V and 9 bases from J, the junction contained 11 bases not matched to a gene. Germline CDR1 is LNHDA and CDR2 is SQIVND (reference sequence). This CDR3 comprises 15 residues. CDR3: CASRTLQGYGSPLHF. As DNA, the CDR3 is TGTGCCAGTAGGACACTACAGGGGTATGGTTCACCCCTCCACTTT.

The rearrangement uses TRBV19 and TRBJ2-2; D gene ambiguous. The CDR3 runs to 14 residues. V lost 3 bases to trimming and J lost 6 bases, with 11 bases between them. Germline loops: CDR1 LNHDA, CDR2 SQIVND (reference sequence). CDR3 coding DNA: TGTGCCAGTAGTATGGAGATCGGCGCCGGGGAGCTGTTTTTT. This sequence encodes CASSMEIGAGELFF.

This clonotype was seen only a few times. The J gene is TRBJ2-1, the V gene TRBV24-1, with 7 bases identical to TRBD2. Trimming at V came to 3 bases and at J to 0 bases, leaving 1 base not matched to a gene. CDR1 is KGHDR, CDR2 SFDVKD, per germline. This CDR3 has 15 residues. CDR3 in amino acids: CATSDRGDSYNEQFF. The CDR3 DNA reads TGTGCCACCAGTGATCGGGGGGACTCCTACAATGAGCAGTTCTTC.

This rearrangement joins TRBV5-1 to TRBJ1-2, with D uncertain. The germline V gene has CDR1 SGHRS and CDR2 YFSETQ. This CDR3 is 15 amino acids long. V dropped 0 bases and J dropped 0 bases, with 9 bases sitting between them. The CDR3 loop reads CASSLAGSSNYGYTF. CDR3 nucleotides: TGCGCCAGCAGCTTGGCCGGCAGCTCTAACTATGGCTACACCTTC.

The chain links TRBV29-1 to TRBJ1-2; no firm D call. This CDR3 comprises 11 residues. V was trimmed by 7 bases and J by 1 base, leaving 7 bases between them. Germline CDR1 and CDR2: SQVTM and ANQGSEA. The CDR3, as DNA: TGCAGCGGGGAGCTTAACTATGGCTACACCTTC. As protein: CSGELNYGYTF.

The rearrangement links TRBV20-1 to TRBJ1-6; 8 nucleotides align to TRBD1. With V trimmed by 4 bases and J by 4 bases, 6 bases remained unmatched. Germline CDR1 DFQATT, CDR2 SNEGSKA (reference sequence). CDR3 length: 15 residues. CDR3 protein: CSATGQVLYNSPLHF. The CDR3 nucleotides read TGCAGTGCTACGGGACAGGTGCTTTATAATTCACCCCTCCACTTT.

The chain combines TRBV20-1 with TRBJ2-5; D gene uncertain. V was pared by 3 bases and J by 2 bases, with 13 bases between. The CDR3 has 14 amino acids. Germline assignment: CDR1 DFQATT and CDR2 SNEGSKA (reference sequence). The CDR3 region has the DNA TGCAGTGCTAGCGGCCAGACCTTACAAGAGACCCAGTACTTC. It translates to CSASGQTLQETQYF.

The J gene is TRBJ2-2, the V gene TRBV7-8; D call uncertain. V lost 4 bases and J 7 bases, leaving 7 bases between the germline ends. This CDR3 has 12 residues. The germline CDR1 and CDR2 sequences are SGHVS and FQNEAQ. CDR3 sequence reads: CASSSYDGELFF. DNA of the CDR3: TGTGCCAGCAGCTCCTACGACGGGGAGCTGTTTTTT.

V is TRBV7-9 and J is TRBJ2-3, with 14 nucleotides matching TRBD2. The CDR3 runs 16 residues. Trimming removed 4 bases from V and 5 bases from J; junction bases left unmatched: 5. Germline V CDR1 and CDR2: SEHNR, FQNEAQ (reference sequence). CDR3 in amino acids: CASSSRLAGGGDTQYF. CDR3 bases: TGTGCCAGCAGCTCGCGACTAGCGGGAGGGGGAGATACGCAGTATTTT. The full variable domain, with the rest looked up from reference TRBV7-9 and TRBJ2-3, is DTGVSQNPRHKITKRGQNVTFRCDPISEHNRLYWYRQTLGQGPEFLTYFQNEAQLEKSRLLSDRFSAERPKGSFSTLEIQRTEQGDSAMYLCASSSRLAGGGDTQYFGPGTRLTVL.

This clonotype was recorded many times. V gene TRBV3-1 combines with J gene TRBJ1-6, with D tentatively TRBD1 (5 bases). Germline V gives CDR1 LGHDT, CDR2 YNNKEL (reference sequence). The CDR3 spans 16 residues. The V end lost 4 bases, the J end lost 6 bases, and 16 bases lay between the germline ends. DNA of the CDR3: TGTGCCAGCAGCCCGGGCGGGGGGAGACTTAATTCACCCCTCCACTTT. It yields the protein CASSPGGGRLNSPLHF. Full variable domain (missing parts from reference TRBV3-1 and TRBJ1-6): DTAVSQTPKYLVTQMGNDKSIKCEQNLGHDTMYWYKQDSKKFLKIMFSYNNKELIINETVPNRFSPKSPDKAHLNLHINSLELGDSAVYFCASSPGGGRLNSPLHFGNGTRLTVT.

V is TRBV14 and J is TRBJ2-5; 11 positions match TRBD2. The J segment lost 5 bases and the V segment lost 2 bases, leaving 7 bases of the junction unmatched. The V gene's germline CDR1 is SGHDN and CDR2 FVKESK. CDR3 length: 16 residues. The CDR3 coding sequence is TGTGCCAGCAGCCAAACCCTAGCGGGAGGAGGGGAGACCCAGTACTTC. The encoded protein is CASSQTLAGGGETQYF.

The genes are TRBV5-4 and TRBJ2-6; D remains ambiguous. Trimming stripped 0 bases from V and 0 bases from J, with 10 bases between. Germline CDR1 is SGHNT and CDR2 is YYREEE (reference sequence). This CDR3 is 17 amino acids long. In nucleotides, the CDR3 is TGTGCCAGCAGCTTGGAGTCTACCCGCTCTGGGGCCAACGTCCTGACTTTC. Its protein is CASSLESTRSGANVLTF. Full variable domain (remainder filled in from reference TRBV5-4 and TRBJ2-6): ETGVTQSPTHLIKTRGQQVTLRCSSQSGHNTVSWYQQALGQGPQFIFQYYREEENGRGNFPPRFSGLQFPNYSSELNVNALELDDSALYLCASSLESTRSGANVLTFGAGSRLTVL.

The table lists this clonotype with many counts. The genes are TRBV15 and TRBJ2-5; tentatively, D is TRBD1 or TRBD2 (5 bases each). Germline V CDR1 and CDR2: LNHNV, YYDKDF (reference sequence). The CDR3 consists of 15 residues. V lost 0 bases, J lost 9 bases, and 17 bases lay in between. In DNA form, the CDR3 reads TGTGCCACCAGCAGAGACGGGATAGAAGAAGGGGCCCAGTACTTC. This gives the protein CATSRDGIEEGAQYF.

The chain recombines TRBV5-4 with TRBJ1-4, with D unresolved. The germline V gene has CDR1 SGHNT and CDR2 YYREEE (reference sequence). CDR3 length: 15 residues. V shed 4 bases and J shed 0 bases, with 10 bases lying between them. CDR3 protein: CASSRAAATNEKLFF. In DNA form, the CDR3 reads TGTGCCAGCAGCCGGGCGGCGGCAACTAATGAAAAACTGTTTTTT.

This clonotype is medium-sized (0.01 to 0.1%) by share. The chain is built from TRBV25-1 and TRBJ2-7; maybe TRBD1 (5 bases). The CDR3 loop spans 12 amino acids. V dropped 9 bases and J dropped 2 bases, with 11 bases sitting between them. Germline values: CDR1 MGHDK, CDR2 SYGVNS. CDR3 region: CARKPGTYEQYF. The DNA for the CDR3 is TGTGCCAGGAAACCAGGGACCTACGAGCAGTACTTC.

In its sample, this clonotype was seen many times. This chain uses TRBV2 with TRBJ2-4, with D tentatively TRBD2 (5 bases). The V end lost 9 bases, the J end lost 0 bases, and 9 bases lay between the germline ends. The germline gives CDR1 SNHLY, CDR2 FYNNEI. The CDR3 spans 13 residues. Written as DNA, the CDR3 is TGTGCCAGTTCAGCGGAAGCCAAAAACATTCAGTACTTC. This encodes CASSAEAKNIQYF.

At least ten counts were recorded for this clonotype. V and J are TRBV6-2 or TRBV6-3 and TRBJ1-5, with a weak D call TRBD1 (6 bases). The ends were cut back, 3 bases at V and 5 bases at J, with 23 bases in the middle. Germline V lookup: CDR1 MNHEY, CDR2 SVGEGT. The CDR3 covers 18 residues. The CDR3: CASSYPPGTILTDQPQHF. The DNA of the CDR3 is TGTGCCAGCAGTTATCCGCCGGGGACAATTCTGACGGATCAGCCCCAGCATTTT.